The 2 T cell receptor beta chains listed next were all sequenced from one sample in a study of blood T cell repertoires in COVID-19. Data came from immunoSEQ multiplex PCR; TCRdb stores just in-frame clones and leaves some out. Counted here are some 160,000 clones, roughly four fifths occurring once; the ten biggest clones make up roughly 1.4%. The sample was peripheral blood. The receptors here all came from a human donor in a cohort sampled during active COVID-19.

The chain has TRBV18 and TRBJ1-5; 9 nucleotides align to TRBD1. This CDR3 has 15 amino acids. Germline CDR1 KGHSH, CDR2 LQKENI. V lost 2 bases, J lost 1 base, and 0 bases stayed unmatched. CDR3 bases: TGTGCCAGCTCACCAGGGACAGGGAGCAATCAGCCCCAGCATTTT. Amino acids: CASSPGTGSNQPQHF.

To note about this clone: The same CDR3 arises from other DNA sequences in this sample as well. This sequence joins TRBV3-1 (or the pseudogene TRBV3-2) and TRBJ1-6; weak D call: TRBD1 (5 bases). Germline V gene sequence: CDR1 LGHDT, CDR2 YNNKEL (reference sequence). The V and J ends lost 3 bases and 5 bases respectively, with 8 bases between them. The CDR3 spans 14 residues. The CDR3 is CASSQGQDNSPLHF. CDR3 sequence (DNA): TGTGCCAGCAGCCAGGGGCAAGATAATTCACCCCTCCACTTT.